What follows are 18 T cell receptor beta chains derived from one specimen sequenced in a study of blood T cells in healthy people across ages (dated by TCRdb to between 2014 and 2017). The library came from 5' RACE. TCRdb names Illumina HiSeq 2500 as the instrument used. A second PCR of about 6 to 11 cycles was run with a J-beta primer mix and a sample-barcoded 5' primer. TCRdb applied fastp at Q25 and MiXCR to the public reads, then kept only in-frame beta chains. Every CDR3 protein is listed once, alongside the most common genes and DNA of its rows. The sample table lists around 1.1 million distinct CDR3 sequences, approximately 38% of them with a count of one. 13% of the sample goes to the ten largest clones. Source material: blood. The receptors originated from a man aged 18 to 29 in good health.

Many counts were recorded for this clonotype. This rearrangement joins TRBV4-1 to TRBJ2-1; D remains ambiguous. V was shortened by 1 base and J by 6 bases, with 10 bases between the two germline ends. There are 14 residues in the CDR3. Germline assignment: CDR1 MGHRA and CDR2 YSYEKL. CDR3 loop: CASSQVELGNEQFF. For the CDR3, the DNA is TGCGCCAGCAGCCAAGTCGAATTAGGCAATGAGCAGTTCTTC.

V gene TRBV10-3 combines with J gene TRBJ2-5, with 9 bases that match TRBD1. The J call is doubtful: the DNA matches TRBJ2-7 better. The CDR3 runs to 15 residues. The germline V gene has CDR1 ENHRY and CDR2 SYGVKD. The CDR3 coding sequence is TGTGCCATCAGAAATCCGGGACAGGGAAGCGACGAGCAGTACTTC. Protein: CAIRNPGQGSDEQYF.

V usage is TRBV4-3 and J usage is TRBJ2-7; D gene unclear. CDR1 and CDR2 from the germline V gene are LGHNA and YSLEER. CDR3 length: 15 residues. Trimming stripped 4 bases from V and 0 bases from J, with 13 bases between. Here the CDR3 DNA reads TGCGCCAGCAGCCCTGGACGCCTTAGCTCCTACGAGCAGTACTTC. Protein sequence: CASSPGRLSSYEQYF.

The chain has TRBV7-2 and TRBJ1-4; 7 nucleotides agree with TRBD1. In germline, CDR1 is SGHTA, CDR2 FQGNSA. The J segment lost 5 bases and the V segment lost 1 base, leaving 10 bases of the junction unmatched. The CDR3 runs 17 residues. The CDR3 DNA sequence: TGTGCCAGCAGCTTAGTTGGGACGACAGGGAGGAATGAAAAACTGTTTTTT. This gives the protein CASSLVGTTGRNEKLFF.

The V gene is TRBV7-2, the J gene TRBJ1-4; D unclear. Germline CDR1 SGHTA, CDR2 FQGNSA. V was clipped by 1 base and J by 0 bases, with 9 bases between them. The CDR3 extends over 16 amino acids. CDR3 sequence (DNA): TGTGCCAGCAGCTTAGAATACAGCACAACTAATGAAAAACTGTTTTTT. Translation gives CASSLEYSTTNEKLFF. Supplemented by reference TRBV7-2 and TRBJ1-4, the full variable domain reads GAGVSQSPSNKVTEKGKDVELRCDPISGHTALYWYRQSLGQGLEFLIYFQGNSAPDKSGLPSDRFSAERTGGSVSTLTIQRTQQEDSAVYLCASSLEYSTTNEKLFFGSGTQLSVL.

A few counts support this clonotype. J is TRBJ2-3 and V is TRBV6-6; the D gene could be TRBD1 or TRBD2 (6 bases each). The CDR3 extends over 16 amino acids. Trimming left V 2 bases short and J 4 bases short, with 16 bases between. Germline lookup yields CDR1 MNHNY and CDR2 SVGAGI (reference sequence). CDR3 sequence: CASSYKGGGQADTQYF. CDR3 DNA: TGTGCCAGCAGTTACAAGGGGGGCGGTCAAGCAGATACGCAGTATTTT.

The rearrangement links TRBV9 to TRBJ2-1, with D possibly being TRBD2 (6 bases). The ends were cut back, 1 base at V and 6 bases at J, with 11 bases in the middle. The CDR3 extends over 14 amino acids. Germline CDR1 and CDR2: SGDLS and YYNGEE. The CDR3 loop reads CASSVLAGTNEQFF. In DNA form, the CDR3 reads TGTGCCAGCAGCGTACTGGCGGGGACCAATGAGCAGTTCTTC. Supplemented by reference TRBV9 and TRBJ2-1, the full variable domain reads DSGVTQTPKHLITATGQRVTLRCSPRSGDLSVYWYQQSLDQGLQFLIQYYNGEERAKGNILERFSAQQFPDLHSELNLSSLELGDSALYFCASSVLAGTNEQFFGPGTRLTVL.

This clonotype was detected a few times. The V and J genes are TRBV10-3 and TRBJ1-6; 9 nucleotides align to TRBD1. Looked up from germline, CDR1 is ENHRY and CDR2 is SYGVKD. The CDR3 spans 14 residues. V shed 9 bases and J 6 bases; nucleotides not matched to a gene: 6. The CDR3 sequence: CAIATGGTNSPLHF. The CDR3 DNA follows: TGTGCCATAGCGACAGGGGGGACTAATTCACCCCTCCACTTT.

The sample holds one count of this clonotype. V gene TRBV18 combines with J gene TRBJ1-5; D not resolved. Germline CDR1 KGHSH, CDR2 LQKENI. This CDR3 is built from 15 residues. V was cut by 4 bases and J by 4 bases, with 14 bases left in between. CDR3 loop: CASSRGCYENQPQHF. CDR3 nucleotide sequence: TGTGCCAGCTCACGGGGATGCTACGAGAATCAGCCCCAGCATTTT.

The chain is built from TRBV20-1 and TRBJ2-3; TRBD2 agrees at 12 bases. The CDR3 has 15 amino acids. J was trimmed by 4 bases and V by 1 base; bases with no gene match: 3. Germline CDR1 is DFQATT and CDR2 is SNEGSKA (reference sequence). CDR3 amino acids: CSARGTSGVADTQYF. The CDR3 bases are TGCAGTGCTAGAGGGACTAGCGGGGTGGCAGATACGCAGTATTTT.

The V call is TRBV12-3 or TRBV12-4, the J call TRBJ2-1; tentatively, D is TRBD1 or TRBD2 (6 bases each). V was cut by 7 bases and J by 4 bases, with 11 bases left in between. The CDR3 is 13 residues long. The CDR3 nucleotides read TGTGCCAGCACTGTAGGGGGGTACAATGAGCAGTTCTTC. Translated, it gives CASTVGGYNEQFF.

V usage is TRBV7-9 and J usage is TRBJ2-7; a possible D gene is TRBD2 (5 bases). CDR1 and CDR2 (germline): SEHNR, FQNEAQ (reference sequence). Trimming took 1 base from V and 4 from J, leaving 11 bases between them. The length of the CDR3 is 14 residues. CDR3 in amino acids: CASSLGGYRYEQYF. In nucleotides, the CDR3 is TGTGCCAGCAGCTTAGGAGGGTACCGATACGAGCAGTACTTC.

This rearrangement joins TRBV20-1 to TRBJ1-6; the D is unclear. Trimming stripped 1 base from V and 6 bases from J, with 7 bases between. The CDR3 extends over 13 amino acids. From germline, CDR1 is DFQATT and CDR2 SNEGSKA (reference sequence). This chain's CDR3 is CSARAIGNSPLHF. The DNA of the CDR3 is TGCAGTGCTAGAGCTATTGGTAATTCACCCCTCCACTTT.

The V and J genes are TRBV5-1 and TRBJ1-1; D gene unclear. V was pared by 3 bases and J by 6 bases, with 9 bases between. The germline gives CDR1 SGHRS, CDR2 YFSETQ. The CDR3 sequence is 12 residues long. In DNA form, the CDR3 reads TGCGCCAGCAGCTGGCCAGGTGCTGAAGCTTTCTTT. It codes for CASSWPGAEAFF.

This clonotype has more than one count but fewer than ten. The chain carries TRBV7-2 and TRBJ2-3, with 8 bases fitting TRBD1. CDR3 size: 14 residues. V shed 5 bases and J 4 bases; nucleotides not matched to a gene: 5. In germline, CDR1 is SGHTA, CDR2 FQGNSA. CDR3 region: CASSLDRAPDTQYF. The CDR3 DNA follows: TGTGCCAGCAGCCTGGACAGGGCCCCAGATACGCAGTATTTT.

This clonotype was recorded a few times. CDR3 sequence reads: CSAERVPEAFF. In nucleotides, the CDR3 is TGCAGCGCGGAAAGGGTACCTGAAGCTTTCTTT. The rearrangement joins TRBV29-1 to TRBJ1-1; D ambiguous. CDR3 length: 11 amino acids. Germline CDR1 and CDR2: SQVTM and ANQGSEA. Trimming cost V 7 bases and J 6 bases, with 12 bases left between them.

CDR3 region: CASSLAGQTDTQYF. In DNA, the CDR3 is TGTGCCAGCAGCTTAGCGGGACAGACGGATACGCAGTATTTT. This rearrangement joins TRBV11-1 to TRBJ2-3, with 7 nucleotides matching TRBD1. There are 14 residues in the CDR3. Germline loops: CDR1 SGHAT, CDR2 FQDESV (reference sequence). J was trimmed by 6 bases and V by 0 bases; bases with no gene match: 3. The full variable domain, rest sourced from reference TRBV11-1 and TRBJ2-3, is EAEVAQSPRYKITEKSQAVAFWCDPISGHATLYWYRQILGQGPELLVQFQDESVVDDSQLPKDRFSAERLKGVDSTLKIQPAELGDSAMYLCASSLAGQTDTQYFGPGTRLTVL.

V gene TRBV24-1 combines with J gene TRBJ2-1, with a possible D match to TRBD2 (5 bases). The J call may not be correct, given that the DNA end is closer to TRBJ2-7. This CDR3 is built from 14 residues. Germline CDR1 reads KGHDR; CDR2 reads SFDVKD. The CDR3 sequence: CATSDRGGNNEQYF. In nucleotides, the CDR3 is TGTGCCACCAGTGATCGTGGAGGAAACAATGAGCAGTACTTC.